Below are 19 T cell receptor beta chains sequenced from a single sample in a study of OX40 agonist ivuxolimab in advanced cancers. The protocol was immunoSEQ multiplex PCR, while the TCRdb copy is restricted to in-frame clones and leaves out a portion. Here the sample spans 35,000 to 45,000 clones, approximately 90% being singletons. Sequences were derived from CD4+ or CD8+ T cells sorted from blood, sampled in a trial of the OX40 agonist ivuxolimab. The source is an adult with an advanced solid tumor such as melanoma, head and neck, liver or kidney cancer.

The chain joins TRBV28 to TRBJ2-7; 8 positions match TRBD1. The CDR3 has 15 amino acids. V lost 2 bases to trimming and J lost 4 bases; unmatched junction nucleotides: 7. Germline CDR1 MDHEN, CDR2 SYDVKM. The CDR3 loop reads CASSLTDRARYEQYF. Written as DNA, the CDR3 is TGTGCCAGCAGTTTAACGGACAGGGCAAGGTACGAGCAGTACTTC.

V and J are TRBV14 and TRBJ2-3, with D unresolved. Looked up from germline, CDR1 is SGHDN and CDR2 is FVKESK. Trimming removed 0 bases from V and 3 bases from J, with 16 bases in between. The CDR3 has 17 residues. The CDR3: CASSQEVGPVLTDTQYF. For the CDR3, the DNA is TGTGCCAGCAGCCAAGAGGTAGGACCGGTTCTGACAGATACGCAGTATTTT.

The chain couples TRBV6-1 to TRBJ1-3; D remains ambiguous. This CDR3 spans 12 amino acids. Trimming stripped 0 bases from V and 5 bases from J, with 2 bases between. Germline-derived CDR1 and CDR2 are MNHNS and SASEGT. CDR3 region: CASSEARNTIYF. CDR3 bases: TGTGCCAGCAGTGAAGCGAGAAACACCATATATTTT.

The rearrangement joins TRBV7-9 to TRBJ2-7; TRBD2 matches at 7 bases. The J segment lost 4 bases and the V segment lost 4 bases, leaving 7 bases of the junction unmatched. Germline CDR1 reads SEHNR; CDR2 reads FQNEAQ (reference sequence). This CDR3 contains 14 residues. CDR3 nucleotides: TGTGCCAGCAGCTCGGGAGGCCCCGCGTACGAGCAGTACTTC. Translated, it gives CASSSGGPAYEQYF.

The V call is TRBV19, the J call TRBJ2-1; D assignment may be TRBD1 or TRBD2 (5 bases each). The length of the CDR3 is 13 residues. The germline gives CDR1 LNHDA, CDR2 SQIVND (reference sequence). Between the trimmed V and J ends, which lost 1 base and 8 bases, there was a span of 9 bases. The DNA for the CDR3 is TGTGCCAGTAGTATAGGGGGGTACGATGAGCAGTTCTTC. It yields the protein CASSIGGYDEQFF. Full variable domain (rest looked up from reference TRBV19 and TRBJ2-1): DGGITQSPKYLFRKEGQNVTLSCEQNLNHDAMYWYRQDPGQGLRLIYYSQIVNDFQKGDIAEGYSVSREKKESFPLTVTSAQKNPTAFYLCASSIGGYDEQFFGPGTRLTVL.

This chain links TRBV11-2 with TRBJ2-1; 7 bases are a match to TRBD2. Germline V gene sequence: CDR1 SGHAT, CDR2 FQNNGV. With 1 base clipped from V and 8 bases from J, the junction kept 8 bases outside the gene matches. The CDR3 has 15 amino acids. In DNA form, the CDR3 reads TGTGCCAGCAGCTTAGGTCGGCTAGCGGTGGATGAGCAGTTCTTC. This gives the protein CASSLGRLAVDEQFF.

This CDR3 is CANRPGAGIDTQYF. For the CDR3, the DNA is TGTGCCAACCGTCCGGGAGCGGGAATTGATACGCAGTATTTT. The chain carries TRBV2 and TRBJ2-3, with 7 bases matching TRBD2. Germline V gene lookup returns CDR1 SNHLY and CDR2 FYNNEI. V was clipped by 10 bases and J by 6 bases; unmatched bases: 13. The length of the CDR3 is 14 residues.

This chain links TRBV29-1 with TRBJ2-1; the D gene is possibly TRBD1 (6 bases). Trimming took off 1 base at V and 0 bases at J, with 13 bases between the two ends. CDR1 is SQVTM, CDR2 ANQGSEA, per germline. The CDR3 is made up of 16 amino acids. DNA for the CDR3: TGCAGCGTTGAAGGGGGTCAGGGGAGCTCCTACAATGAGCAGTTCTTC. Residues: CSVEGGQGSSYNEQFF.

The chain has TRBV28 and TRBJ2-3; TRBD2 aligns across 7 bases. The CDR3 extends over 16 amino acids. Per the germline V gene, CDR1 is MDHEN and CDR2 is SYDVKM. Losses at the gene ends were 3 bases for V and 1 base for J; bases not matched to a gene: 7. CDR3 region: CASSLWEGPGTDTQYF. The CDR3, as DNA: TGTGCCAGCAGTTTGTGGGAGGGGCCTGGCACAGATACGCAGTATTTT. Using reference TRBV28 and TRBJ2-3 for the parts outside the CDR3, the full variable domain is DVKVTQSSRYLVKRTGEKVFLECVQDMDHENMFWYRQDPGLGLRLIYFSYDVKMKEKGDIPEGYSVSREKKERFSLILESASTNQTSMYLCASSLWEGPGTDTQYFGPGTRLTVL.

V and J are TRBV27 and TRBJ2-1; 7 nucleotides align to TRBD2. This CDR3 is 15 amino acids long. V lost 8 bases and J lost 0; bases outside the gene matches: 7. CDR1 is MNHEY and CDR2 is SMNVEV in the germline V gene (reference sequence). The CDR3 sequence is CASVRGGSSYNEQFF. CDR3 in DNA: TGTGCCAGCGTCCGGGGCGGGAGCTCCTACAATGAGCAGTTCTTC.

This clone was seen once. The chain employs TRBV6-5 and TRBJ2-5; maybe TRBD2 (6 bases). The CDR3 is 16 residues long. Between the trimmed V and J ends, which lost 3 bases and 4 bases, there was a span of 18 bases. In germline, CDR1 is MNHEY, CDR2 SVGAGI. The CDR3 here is CASSYSPGEEGETQYF. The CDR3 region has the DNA TGTGCCAGCAGTTATTCTCCGGGGGAAGAAGGAGAGACCCAGTACTTC.

CDR3 in DNA: TGTGCCAGCAGCGTCCCGGGACAGGGGGCGGGTGACACTGAAGCTTTCTTT. This codes for CASSVPGQGAGDTEAFF. The chain employs TRBV7-8 and TRBJ1-1; 12 nucleotides line up with TRBD1. From germline, CDR1 is SGHVS and CDR2 FQNEAQ. With V trimmed by 5 bases and J by 3 bases, 10 bases remained unmatched. The CDR3 has 17 residues.

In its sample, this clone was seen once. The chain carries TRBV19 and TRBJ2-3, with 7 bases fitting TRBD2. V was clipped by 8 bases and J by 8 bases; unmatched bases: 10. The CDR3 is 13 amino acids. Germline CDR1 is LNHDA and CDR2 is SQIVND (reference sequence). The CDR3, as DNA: TGTGCCAGTTCGGAGGGAGGGCGGGCTACGCAGTATTTT. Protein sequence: CASSEGGRATQYF.

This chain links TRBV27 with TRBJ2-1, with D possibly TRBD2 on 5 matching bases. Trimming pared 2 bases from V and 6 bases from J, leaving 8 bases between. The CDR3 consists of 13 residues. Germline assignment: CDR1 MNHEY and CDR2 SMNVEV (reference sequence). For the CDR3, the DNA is TGTGCCAGCAGTTTAGCTAGCCTCAATGAGCAGTTCTTC. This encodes CASSLASLNEQFF.

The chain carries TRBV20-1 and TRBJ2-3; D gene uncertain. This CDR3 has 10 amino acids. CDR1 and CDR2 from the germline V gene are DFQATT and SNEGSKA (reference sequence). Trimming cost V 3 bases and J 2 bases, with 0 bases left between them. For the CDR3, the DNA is TGCAGTGCTAGCACAGATACGCAGTATTTT. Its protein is CSASTDTQYF.

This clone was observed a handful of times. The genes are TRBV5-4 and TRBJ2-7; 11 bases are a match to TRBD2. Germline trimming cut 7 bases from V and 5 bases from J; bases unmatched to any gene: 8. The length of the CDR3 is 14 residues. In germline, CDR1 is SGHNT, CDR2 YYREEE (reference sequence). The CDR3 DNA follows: TGTGCCAGCGACATAGCGGGAGGGAGGAACGAGCAGTACTTC. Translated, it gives CASDIAGGRNEQYF.

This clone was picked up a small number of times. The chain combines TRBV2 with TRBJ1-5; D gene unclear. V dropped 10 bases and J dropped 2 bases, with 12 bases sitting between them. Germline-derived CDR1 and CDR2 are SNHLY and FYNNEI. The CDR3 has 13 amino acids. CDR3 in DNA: TGTGCCACCCAGCTCGGGGGCAATCAGCCCCAGCATTTT. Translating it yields CATQLGGNQPQHF.

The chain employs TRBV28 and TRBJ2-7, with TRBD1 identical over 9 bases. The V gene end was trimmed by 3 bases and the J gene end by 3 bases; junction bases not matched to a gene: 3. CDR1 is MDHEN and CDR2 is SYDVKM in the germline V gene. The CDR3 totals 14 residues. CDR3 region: CASSFLTGGYEQYF. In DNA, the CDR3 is TGTGCCAGCAGTTTTTTGACAGGGGGCTACGAGCAGTACTTC.

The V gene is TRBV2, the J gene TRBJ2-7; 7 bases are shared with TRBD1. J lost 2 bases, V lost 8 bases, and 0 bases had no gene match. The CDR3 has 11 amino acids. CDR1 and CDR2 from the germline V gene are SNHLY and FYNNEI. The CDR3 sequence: CASGQAYEQYF. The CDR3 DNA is TGTGCCAGCGGACAGGCCTACGAGCAGTACTTC.